This entry lists 4 T cell receptor beta chains sequenced from one sample in a study of blood T cell repertoires in COVID-19. TCRdb's copy holds only in-frame clones and misses some; the assay was immunoSEQ multiplex PCR. The table lists 200,000 to 300,000 clones, just under 85% of them singletons. Sequenced: peripheral blood. Receptors originate from a woman aged 60-75 years with active or convalescent COVID-19.

V gene TRBV5-1 combines with J gene TRBJ1-3; 8 nucleotides match TRBD1. The germline CDR1 and CDR2 sequences are SGHRS and YFSETQ. CDR3 length equals 15 residues. V was clipped by 4 bases and J by 4 bases; unmatched bases: 7. CDR3 in amino acids: CASSTQTGAGNTIYF. CDR3 sequence (DNA): TGCGCCAGCAGCACCCAGACAGGGGCGGGAAACACCATATATTTT.

The rearrangement links TRBV28 to TRBJ2-7, with a possible D match to TRBD1 (5 bases). The V gene lost 7 bases and the J gene lost 3 bases, with 13 bases spanning the gap. CDR1 is MDHEN and CDR2 is SYDVKM in the germline V gene. This CDR3 region has 13 residues. CDR3 in DNA: TGTGCCAGCACCCGAACAGGAGACTACGAGCAGTACGTC. It encodes CASTRTGDYEQYV.

The chain uses TRBV2 and TRBJ2-1; TRBD2 aligns across 7 bases. CDR1 and CDR2 (germline): SNHLY, FYNNEI. This CDR3 is 15 amino acids long. V lost 2 bases and J lost 9; bases outside the gene matches: 10. This CDR3 is CASSETLGLLSEQFF. As DNA, the CDR3 is TGTGCCAGCAGTGAAACCCTGGGACTACTAAGTGAGCAGTTCTTC.

This clone was counted a few times. This sequence joins TRBV6-5 and TRBJ1-3, with a possible D match to TRBD1 (6 bases). Germline V gene lookup returns CDR1 MNHEY and CDR2 SVGAGI. V dropped 5 bases and J dropped 0 bases, with 8 bases sitting between them. The CDR3 spans 14 residues. The CDR3 is CASSPGHSGNTIYF. The CDR3 nucleotides read TGTGCCAGCAGTCCGGGACACTCTGGAAACACCATATATTTT.